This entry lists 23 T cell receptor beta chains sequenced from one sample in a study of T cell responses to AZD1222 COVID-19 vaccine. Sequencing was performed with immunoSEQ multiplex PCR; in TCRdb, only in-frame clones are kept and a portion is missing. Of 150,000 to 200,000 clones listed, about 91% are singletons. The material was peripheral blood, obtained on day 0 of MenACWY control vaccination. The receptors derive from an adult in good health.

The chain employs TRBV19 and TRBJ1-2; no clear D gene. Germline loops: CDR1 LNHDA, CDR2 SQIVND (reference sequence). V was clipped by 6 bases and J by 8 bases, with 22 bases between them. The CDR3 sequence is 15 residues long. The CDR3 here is CASSPTADTAIGYTF. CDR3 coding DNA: TGTGCCAGTAGCCCCACGGCAGACACTGCCATCGGCTACACCTTC. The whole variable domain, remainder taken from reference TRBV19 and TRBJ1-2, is DGGITQSPKYLFRKEGQNVTLSCEQNLNHDAMYWYRQDPGQGLRLIYYSQIVNDFQKGDIAEGYSVSREKKESFPLTVTSAQKNPTAFYLCASSPTADTAIGYTFGSGTRLTVV.

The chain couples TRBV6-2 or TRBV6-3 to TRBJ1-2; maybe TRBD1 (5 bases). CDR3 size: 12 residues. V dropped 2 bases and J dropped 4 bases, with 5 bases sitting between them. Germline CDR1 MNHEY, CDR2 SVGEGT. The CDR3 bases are TGTGCCAGCAGTTACGACAGCTATGGCTACACCTTC. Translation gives CASSYDSYGYTF.

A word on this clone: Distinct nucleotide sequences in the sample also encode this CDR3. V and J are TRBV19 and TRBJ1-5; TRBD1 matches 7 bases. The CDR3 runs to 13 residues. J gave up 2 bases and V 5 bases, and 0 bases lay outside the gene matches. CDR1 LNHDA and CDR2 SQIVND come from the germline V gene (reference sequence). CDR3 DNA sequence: TGTGCCAGTAGTGGGACAGGCAATCAGCCCCAGCATTTT. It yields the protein CASSGTGNQPQHF.

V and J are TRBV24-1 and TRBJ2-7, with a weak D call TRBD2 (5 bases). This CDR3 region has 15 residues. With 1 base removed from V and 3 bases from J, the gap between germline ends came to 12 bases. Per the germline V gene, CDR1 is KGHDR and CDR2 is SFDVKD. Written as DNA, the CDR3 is TGTGCCACCAGTGATTTCGGGGAAAGAGGCTACGAGCAGTACTTC. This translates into CATSDFGERGYEQYF.

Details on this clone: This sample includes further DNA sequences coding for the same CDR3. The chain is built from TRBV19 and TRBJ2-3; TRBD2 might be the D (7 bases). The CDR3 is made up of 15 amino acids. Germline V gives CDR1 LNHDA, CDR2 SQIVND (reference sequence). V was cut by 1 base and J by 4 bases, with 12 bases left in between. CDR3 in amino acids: CASSIAGAGADTQYF. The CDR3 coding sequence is TGTGCCAGTAGTATAGCAGGGGCGGGGGCAGATACGCAGTATTTT.

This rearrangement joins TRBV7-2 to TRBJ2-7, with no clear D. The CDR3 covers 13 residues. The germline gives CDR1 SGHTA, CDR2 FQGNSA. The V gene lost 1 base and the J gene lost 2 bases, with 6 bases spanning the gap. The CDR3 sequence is CASSLGQPYEQYF. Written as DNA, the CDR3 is TGTGCCAGCAGCTTAGGGCAGCCCTACGAGCAGTACTTC.

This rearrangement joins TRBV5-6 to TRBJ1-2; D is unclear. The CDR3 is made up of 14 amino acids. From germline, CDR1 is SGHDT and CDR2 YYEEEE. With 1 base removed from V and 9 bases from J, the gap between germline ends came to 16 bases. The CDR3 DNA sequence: TGTGCCAGCAGCTTGCCGGGAGCGCCTGGAAGCTACACCTTC. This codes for CASSLPGAPGSYTF.

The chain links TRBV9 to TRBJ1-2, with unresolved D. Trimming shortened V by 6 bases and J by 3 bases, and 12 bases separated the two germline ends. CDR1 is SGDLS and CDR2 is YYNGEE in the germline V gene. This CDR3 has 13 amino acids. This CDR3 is CASTLSSDYGYTF. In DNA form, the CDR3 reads TGTGCCAGCACCCTTTCATCTGACTATGGCTACACCTTC.

Here the CDR3 reads CASSFRGRDTGELFF. The CDR3, as DNA: TGCGCCAGCAGCTTTCGCGGGAGGGACACCGGGGAGCTGTTTTTT. V gene TRBV5-1 combines with J gene TRBJ2-2; TRBD2 aligns across 9 bases. The CDR3 contains 15 residues. From germline, CDR1 is SGHRS and CDR2 YFSETQ. Trimming removed 2 bases from V and 3 bases from J; junction bases left unmatched: 2. The whole variable domain, filled in from reference TRBV5-1 and TRBJ2-2, reads KAGVTQTPRYLIKTRGQQVTLSCSPISGHRSVSWYQQTPGQGLQFLFEYFSETQRNKGNFPGRFSGRQFSNSRSEMNVSTLELGDSALYLCASSFRGRDTGELFFGEGSRLTVL.

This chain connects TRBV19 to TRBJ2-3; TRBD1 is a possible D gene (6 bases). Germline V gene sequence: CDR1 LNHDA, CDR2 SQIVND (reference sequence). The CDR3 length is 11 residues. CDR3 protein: CDPGQSDTQYF. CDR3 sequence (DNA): TGTGACCCCGGACAGTCAGATACGCAGTATTTT.

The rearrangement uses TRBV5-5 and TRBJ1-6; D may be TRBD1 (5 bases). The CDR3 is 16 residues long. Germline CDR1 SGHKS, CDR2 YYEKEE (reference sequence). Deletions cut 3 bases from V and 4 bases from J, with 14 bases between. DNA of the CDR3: TGTGCCAGCAGCTGGACATCGACAGCGTATAATTCACCCCTCCACTTT. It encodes CASSWTSTAYNSPLHF.

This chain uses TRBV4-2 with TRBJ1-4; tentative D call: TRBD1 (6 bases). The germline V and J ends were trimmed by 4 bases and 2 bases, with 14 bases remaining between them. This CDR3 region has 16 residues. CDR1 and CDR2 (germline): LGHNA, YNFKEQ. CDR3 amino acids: CASSPLVGGTNEKLFF. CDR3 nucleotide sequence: TGTGCCAGCAGCCCCCTTGTGGGGGGCACTAATGAAAAACTGTTTTTT.

CDR3 protein: CASSLFVRGTEAFF. In DNA form, the CDR3 reads TGTGCCAGCAGTTTATTTGTGAGAGGGACTGAAGCTTTCTTT. This chain joins TRBV28 and TRBJ1-1; D is uncertain. CDR1 and CDR2 (germline): MDHEN, SYDVKM. The germline V and J ends were trimmed by 1 base and 5 bases, with 11 bases remaining between them. The CDR3 consists of 14 residues.

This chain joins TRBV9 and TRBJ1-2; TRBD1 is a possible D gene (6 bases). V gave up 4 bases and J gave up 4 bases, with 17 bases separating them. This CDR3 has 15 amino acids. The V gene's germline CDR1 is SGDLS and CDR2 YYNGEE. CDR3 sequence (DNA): TGTGCCAGCAGCCTTGGGACACCAACTATCTATGGCTACACCTTC. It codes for CASSLGTPTIYGYTF.

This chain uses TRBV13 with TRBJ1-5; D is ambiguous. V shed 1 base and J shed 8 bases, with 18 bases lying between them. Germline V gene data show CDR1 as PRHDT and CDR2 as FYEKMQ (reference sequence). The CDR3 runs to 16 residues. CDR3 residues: CASSLEARPYGEPQHF. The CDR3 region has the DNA TGTGCCAGCAGCTTAGAGGCCAGGCCTTATGGTGAGCCCCAGCATTTT.

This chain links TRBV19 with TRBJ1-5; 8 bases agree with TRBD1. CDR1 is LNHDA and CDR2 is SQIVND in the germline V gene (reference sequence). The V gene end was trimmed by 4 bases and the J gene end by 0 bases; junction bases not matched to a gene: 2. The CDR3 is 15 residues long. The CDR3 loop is CASSTTGDSNQPQHF. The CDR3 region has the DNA TGTGCCAGTAGTACGACAGGGGATAGCAATCAGCCCCAGCATTTT. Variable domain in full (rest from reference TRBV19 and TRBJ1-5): DGGITQSPKYLFRKEGQNVTLSCEQNLNHDAMYWYRQDPGQGLRLIYYSQIVNDFQKGDIAEGYSVSREKKESFPLTVTSAQKNPTAFYLCASSTTGDSNQPQHFGDGTRLSIL.

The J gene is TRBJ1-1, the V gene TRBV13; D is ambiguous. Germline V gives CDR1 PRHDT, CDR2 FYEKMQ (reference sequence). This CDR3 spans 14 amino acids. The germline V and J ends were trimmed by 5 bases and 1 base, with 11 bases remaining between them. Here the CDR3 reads CASSRGRPNTEAFF. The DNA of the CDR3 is TGTGCCAGCAGCCGTGGACGGCCGAACACTGAAGCTTTCTTT.

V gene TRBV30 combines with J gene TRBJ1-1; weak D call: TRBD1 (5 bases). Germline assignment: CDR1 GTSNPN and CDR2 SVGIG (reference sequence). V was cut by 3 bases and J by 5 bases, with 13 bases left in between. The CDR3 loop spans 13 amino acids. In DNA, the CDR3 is TGTGCCTGGAGACACTCAGGGTTGACTGAAGCTTTCTTT. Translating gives CAWRHSGLTEAFF. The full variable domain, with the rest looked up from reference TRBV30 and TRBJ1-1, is SQTIHQWPATLVQPVGSPLSLECTVEGTSNPNLYWYRQAAGRGLQLLFYSVGIGQISSEVPQNLSASRPQDRQFILSSKKLLLSDSGFYLCAWRHSGLTEAFFGQGTRLTVV.

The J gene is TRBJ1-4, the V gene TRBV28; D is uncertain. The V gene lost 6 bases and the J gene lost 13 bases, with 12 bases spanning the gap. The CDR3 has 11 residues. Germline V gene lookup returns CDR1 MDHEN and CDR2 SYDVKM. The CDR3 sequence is CASSRGLGLFF. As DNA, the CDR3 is TGTGCCAGCAGCCGGGGATTAGGACTGTTTTTT.

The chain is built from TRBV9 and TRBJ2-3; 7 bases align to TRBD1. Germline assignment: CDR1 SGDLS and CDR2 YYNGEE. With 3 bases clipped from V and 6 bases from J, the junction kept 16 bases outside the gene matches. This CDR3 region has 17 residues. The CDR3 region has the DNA TGTGCCAGCAGCGGACCGACAGGGAAGGGTGTGAGGGATACGCAGTATTTT. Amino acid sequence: CASSGPTGKGVRDTQYF.

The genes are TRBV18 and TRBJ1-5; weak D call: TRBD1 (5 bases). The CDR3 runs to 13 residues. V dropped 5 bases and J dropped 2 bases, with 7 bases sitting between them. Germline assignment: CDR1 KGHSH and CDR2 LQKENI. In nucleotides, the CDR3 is TGTGCCAGCTCAGGGGACCGCAATCAGCCCCAGCATTTT. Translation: CASSGDRNQPQHF.

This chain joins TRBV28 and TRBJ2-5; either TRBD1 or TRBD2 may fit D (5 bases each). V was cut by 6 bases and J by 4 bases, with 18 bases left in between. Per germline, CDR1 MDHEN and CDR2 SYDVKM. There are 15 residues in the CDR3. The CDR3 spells CASRPEALGVETQYF. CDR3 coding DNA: TGTGCCAGCAGGCCTGAAGCCCTGGGGGTAGAGACCCAGTACTTC.

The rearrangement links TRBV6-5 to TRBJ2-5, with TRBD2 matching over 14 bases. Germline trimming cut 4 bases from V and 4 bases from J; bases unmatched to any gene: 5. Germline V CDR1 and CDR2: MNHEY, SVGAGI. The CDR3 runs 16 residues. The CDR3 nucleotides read TGTGCCAGCAGTTGGGGACTAGCGGGAGCGTTAGAGACCCAGTACTTC. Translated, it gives CASSWGLAGALETQYF.